These T cell receptor beta chains were read from a single sample in a study of T-cell memory formation after mild COVID-19. TCRdb itself ran the 5' RACE reads through MiXCR, one entry per CDR3 protein. The top ten clones hold 13% of a sample with a few hundred thousand distinct CDR3 sequences, 25% to 30% of them seen once. Sequences were obtained from PBMCs or a T cell subset sorted from them (not recorded which). These receptors all come from an adult woman who had mild COVID-19 (a few samples of this study predate the infection). Cell type and time point are not known. Each CDR3 is given with its conserved first and last residue. D genes are given only for firm matches. Size tells how often a clone was seen (once, few, many) or the class of an expanded clone, and some rows leave it out.

V,size,J,D,DNA,CDR3
TRBV10-3,few,TRBJ2-2,.,TGTGCCATCTCGGTTGGGGGCGGAACCGGGGAGCTGTTTTTT,CAISVGGGTGELFF
TRBV21-1,.,TRBJ2-5,.,TGTGCCAGCAGCAAAGCGCTTTTCGGCGGACAGGGGTTTCAAGAGACCCAGTACTTC,CASSKALFGGQGFQETQYF
TRBV4-3,.,TRBJ2-3,TRBD2,TGCGCCAGCAGCCAAGCCCCGACTAGCGGGAGGACAGATACGCAGTATTTT,CASSQAPTSGRTDTQYF
TRBV14,many,TRBJ2-1,.,TGTGCCAGCAGCCAAGGGGACCGGGACATAAAGTTCTTC,CASSQGDRDIKFF
TRBV3-1,few,TRBJ2-7,.,TGTGCCAGCAGCCAAGATTTGGGGGCCATCTCCTACGAGCAGTACTTC,CASSQDLGAISYEQYF
TRBV9,.,TRBJ2-3,TRBD2,TGTGCCAGCAGCGTAGGGGAGGGCCGTGATACGCAGTATTTT,CASSVGEGRDTQYF
TRBV4-3,few,TRBJ2-7,.,TGCGCCAGCAGCCAAGCAAGGATAGCCTCCTACGAGCAGTACTTC,CASSQARIASYEQYF
TRBV20-1,.,TRBJ2-7,.,TGCAGTGCTAGAAGTCGGAGCGGGTCCTCCTACGAGCAGTACTTC,CSARSRSGSSYEQYF
TRBV12-3/TRBV12-4,many,TRBJ2-5,TRBD2,TGTGCCAGCAGTTCCGGACTAGCGGGAGTATCAGAGACCCAGTACTTC,CASSSGLAGVSETQYF
TRBV9,few,TRBJ2-5,.,TGTGCCAGCAGCGTAAGCTCCGTCCAAGAGACCCAGTACTTC,CASSVSSVQETQYF
TRBV5-1,.,TRBJ2-7,TRBD1,TGCGCCAGCAGCTTGGACGGACAGGGGGATAGGCAGTACTTC,CASSLDGQGDRQYF
TRBV5-5,.,TRBJ2-7,TRBD1,TGTGCCAGCAGCTCGCAGGGGGCGCGGTCCTACGAGCAGTACTTC,CASSSQGARSYEQYF
TRBV12-3/TRBV12-4,few,TRBJ2-3,.,TGTGCCAGCAGGGGGAGGGACACTGGGCAGTATTTT,CASRGRDTGQYF
TRBV11-2,once,TRBJ1-4,.,TGTGCCAGCAGCTTCGAGGGAGGGGCGTCTGAAAAACTGTTTTTT,CASSFEGGASEKLFF
TRBV24-1,few,TRBJ2-3,.,TGTGCCACCAGTGATCCGACATTAAGGCCGTCGGACACAGATACGCAGTATTTT,CATSDPTLRPSDTDTQYF
TRBV7-9,many,TRBJ2-7,.,TGTGCCAGCAGCTTCGGTCCCAGGACTCCCTCCTACGAGCAGTACTTC,CASSFGPRTPSYEQYF
TRBV12-3/TRBV12-4,.,TRBJ1-6,TRBD1,TGTGCCAGCAGTCCGAGACAGGGTAATTCACCCCTCCACTTT,CASSPRQGNSPLHF
TRBV11-2,.,TRBJ2-1,TRBD1,TGTGCCAGCAGTTTTGACAGGGGTGGGTACAATGAGCAGTTCTTC,CASSFDRGGYNEQFF
TRBV20-1,.,TRBJ1-3,.,TGCAGTGCTAGACAGGGTTCAGCTGGAAACACCATATATTTT,CSARQGSAGNTIYF
TRBV11-1,.,TRBJ2-1,.,TGTGCCAGCAGCCAGATGACGAACAATGAGCAGTTCTTC,CASSQMTNNEQFF
TRBV5-6,few,TRBJ2-3,.,TGTGCCAGCAGCCCGGGACGGATTACAGATACGCAGTATTTT,CASSPGRITDTQYF
TRBV6-2/TRBV6-3,many,TRBJ1-1,.,TGTGCCAGCAGTTACACTCACTCGAACACTGAAGCTTTCTTT,CASSYTHSNTEAFF
TRBV6-5,.,TRBJ2-7,.,TGTGCCAGCAGTTACGAGTCGGAGGGCGGAGAGCAGTACTTC,CASSYESEGGEQYF
TRBV27,.,TRBJ2-7,.,TGTGCCAGCAGTCCAGGACTGGGGAACACCTACGAGCAGTACTTC,CASSPGLGNTYEQYF
TRBV29-1,few,TRBJ1-2,TRBD1,TGCAGCGTTAGGGGACAGGGGGCGGATGGCTACACCTTC,CSVRGQGADGYTF
TRBV30,.,TRBJ2-3,.,TGTGCCTGGGGGCCGCCATCACCCACAGATACGCAGTATTTT,CAWGPPSPTDTQYF
TRBV6-5,.,TRBJ1-5,.,TGTGCCAGCAGTCCTCTGGGGGGGTATAGCAATCAGCCCCAGCATTTT,CASSPLGGYSNQPQHF
TRBV20-1,few,TRBJ1-1,.,TGCAGTGCTTGTGTGGACATGAACACTGAAGCTTTCTTT,CSACVDMNTEAFF
TRBV9,.,TRBJ2-6,.,TGTGCCAGCAGCGTAGCGGTAGTTGGGGGGACCCCCTCTGGGGCCAACGTCCTGACTTTC,CASSVAVVGGTPSGANVLTF
TRBV3-1,.,TRBJ2-1,.,TGTGCCAGCAGTCTCCAAGTCTTTCGGGACACCGATTACAATGAGCAGTTCTTC,CASSLQVFRDTDYNEQFF
TRBV12-3/TRBV12-4,few,TRBJ1-4,.,TGTGCCAGCAGACTGGGGGGGGCTAATGAAAAACTGTTTTTT,CASRLGGANEKLFF
TRBV11-2,few,TRBJ2-3,.,TGTGCCAGCGACCGGGGAGGTACGAGGACAGATACGCAGTATTTT,CASDRGGTRTDTQYF